Reported below is one TCR beta chain. What it binds is not known. The data belong to a study of response to subunit inactivated influenza vaccine. Findings of the study overall: Each seasonal flu vaccination may recruit only limited new T cells, authors suggested.

TCRdb re-derived calls from the RT-PCR reads in MiXCR, one entry per CDR3 protein. The sample lists 550,000 to 800,000 distinct CDR3 sequences, around 16% seen once, with roughly 11% in the top ten. CDR3 length: 14 amino acids. Trimming took 0 bases from V and 1 from J, leaving 6 bases between them. Germline V gene data show CDR1 as MGHDK and CDR2 as SYGVNS. Specimen: PBMCs from blood, collected approximately 12 days after vaccination. This clonotype was obtained from a man aged 50 or older who received an inactivated influenza vaccine. The chain employs TRBV25-1 and TRBJ2-5, with D uncertain. In DNA form, the CDR3 reads TGTGCCAGCAGTGAATATAACTCCCAAGAGACCCAGTACTTC. It yields the protein CASSEYNSQETQYF.